Below are 15 T cell receptor beta chains sequenced from a single sample in a study of blood T cell repertoires in COVID-19. TCRdb's table, derived via immunoSEQ multiplex PCR, lists solely in-frame clones and lacks some. Here the sample spans 200,000 to 250,000 clones, approximately 87% being singletons. The sample consisted of PBMCs or T cells enriched from blood (not recorded which). The origin of the receptors is a woman between 45 and 65 years old in a cohort exposed to, infected with or recovered from COVID-19 (not recorded which).

CDR3 sequence: CASSLAGGANVLTF. The CDR3 nucleotides read TGCGCCAGCAGCTTGGCCGGGGGTGCCAACGTCCTGACTTTC. This chain uses TRBV5-1 with TRBJ2-6; TRBD2 is a possible D gene (6 bases). CDR3 size: 14 residues. The V end lost 0 bases, the J end lost 7 bases, and 8 bases lay between the germline ends. Germline CDR1 reads SGHRS; CDR2 reads YFSETQ.

This chain links TRBV2 with TRBJ2-1, with unresolved D. Germline V gives CDR1 SNHLY, CDR2 FYNNEI. This CDR3 comprises 13 residues. Trimming stripped 7 bases from V and 7 bases from J, with 14 bases between. The CDR3 reads CASMATLRNEQFF. The DNA for the CDR3 is TGTGCCAGCATGGCTACTCTGAGGAATGAGCAGTTCTTC.

The V gene is TRBV5-6, the J gene TRBJ2-3, with a tentative D call TRBD2 (5 bases). The CDR3 runs 15 residues. Trimming shortened V by 6 bases and J by 0 bases, and 14 bases separated the two germline ends. In germline, CDR1 is SGHDT, CDR2 YYEEEE. This CDR3 reads CASTRASSSTDTQYF. In DNA form, the CDR3 reads TGTGCCAGCACTCGAGCTAGCTCAAGCACAGATACGCAGTATTTT.

The chain recombines TRBV10-3 with TRBJ1-2; 9 bases are a match to TRBD1. Germline loops: CDR1 ENHRY, CDR2 SYGVKD. The CDR3 loop spans 18 amino acids. V shed 0 bases and J 6 bases; nucleotides not matched to a gene: 14. The CDR3 protein is CAISESPVEQGAINGYTF. The CDR3 region has the DNA TGTGCCATCAGTGAGTCTCCCGTTGAACAGGGGGCAATTAATGGCTACACCTTC.

This chain uses TRBV28 with TRBJ2-2; D unclear. Between the trimmed V and J ends, which lost 7 bases and 5 bases, there was a span of 8 bases. Germline lookup yields CDR1 MDHEN and CDR2 SYDVKM. The CDR3 has 12 amino acids. CDR3 sequence: CASTLRTGELFF. CDR3 sequence (DNA): TGTGCCAGCACGCTGAGGACCGGGGAGCTGTTTTTT. The whole variable domain, remainder taken from reference TRBV28 and TRBJ2-2, is DVKVTQSSRYLVKRTGEKVFLECVQDMDHENMFWYRQDPGLGLRLIYFSYDVKMKEKGDIPEGYSVSREKKERFSLILESASTNQTSMYLCASTLRTGELFFGEGSRLTVL.

The chain has TRBV5-1 and TRBJ2-5; possibly TRBD1 for D (5 bases). CDR3 length: 15 residues. Per the germline V gene, CDR1 is SGHRS and CDR2 is YFSETQ. V shed 0 bases and J shed 0 bases, with 9 bases lying between them. CDR3 nucleotides: TGCGCCAGCAGCTTGGGACAGACAAACCAAGAGACCCAGTACTTC. Its protein product is CASSLGQTNQETQYF.

This sequence joins TRBV7-2 and TRBJ2-7, with D unresolved. This CDR3 has 12 residues. Trimming took off 5 bases at V and 5 bases at J, with 10 bases between the two ends. The germline CDR1 and CDR2 sequences are SGHTA and FQGNSA. This CDR3 is CASSLWSDEQYF. In nucleotides, the CDR3 is TGTGCCAGCAGCCTGTGGAGCGACGAGCAGTACTTC.

This clone was observed once. The genes are TRBV19 and TRBJ1-2; no reliable D call. The CDR3 length is 12 residues. Trimming took off 5 bases at V and 4 bases at J, with 8 bases between the two ends. CDR1 is LNHDA, CDR2 SQIVND, per germline (reference sequence). The CDR3 protein is CASSPAGYGYTF. The CDR3 DNA sequence: TGTGCCAGTAGTCCCGCAGGCTATGGCTACACCTTC.

This chain joins TRBV9 and TRBJ1-6, with D tentatively TRBD1 (5 bases). The V end was cut by 4 bases, the J end by 4 bases, with 15 bases between. The CDR3 has 16 residues. Germline V gene lookup returns CDR1 SGDLS and CDR2 YYNGEE. The chain's CDR3 is CASSPQEGKYNSPLHF. CDR3 coding DNA: TGTGCCAGCAGCCCACAGGAGGGAAAGTATAATTCACCCCTCCACTTT.

The rearrangement links TRBV12-5 to TRBJ1-1, with a tentative D call TRBD1 (6 bases). Germline V lookup: CDR1 LGHNT, CDR2 FRNRAP. The CDR3 has 16 amino acids. Trimming took 0 bases from V and 0 from J, leaving 11 bases between them. This CDR3 reads CASGLVLDSMNTEAFF. The CDR3 bases are TGTGCTAGTGGTTTGGTCTTGGACAGCATGAACACTGAAGCTTTCTTT.

The V and J genes are TRBV5-1 and TRBJ2-7; D unclear. Germline CDR1 reads SGHRS; CDR2 reads YFSETQ. V shed 5 bases and J shed 0 bases, with 6 bases lying between them. The CDR3 spans 12 residues. CDR3 sequence reads: CASRADSYEQYF. The CDR3 DNA follows: TGCGCCAGCAGGGCGGACTCCTACGAGCAGTACTTC.

The chain employs TRBV4-1 and TRBJ2-2; TRBD2 matches 8 bases. V shed 2 bases, J shed 0 bases, and the junction held 8 bases outside the gene matches. CDR3 length equals 18 residues. The germline gives CDR1 MGHRA, CDR2 YSYEKL. The DNA for the CDR3 is TGCGCCAGCAGCCAACCATCGCGGGGGGCGCCGAACACCGGGGAGCTGTTTTTT. Translating gives CASSQPSRGAPNTGELFF.

V gene TRBV5-1 combines with J gene TRBJ2-3, with D possibly matching TRBD1 (5 bases). There are 14 residues in the CDR3. Germline CDR1 is SGHRS and CDR2 is YFSETQ. V shed 5 bases and J shed 2 bases, with 12 bases lying between them. CDR3 residues: CASRRQGSTDTQYF. CDR3 sequence (DNA): TGCGCCAGCAGGCGGCAGGGCTCCACAGATACGCAGTATTTT.

This chain connects TRBV2 to TRBJ1-2, with 8 positions matching TRBD1. CDR3 length: 14 residues. Trimming at V came to 4 bases and at J to 7 bases, leaving 8 bases not matched to a gene. CDR1 is SNHLY, CDR2 FYNNEI, per germline. The CDR3 nucleotides read TGTGCCAGCAGTGGAAAACAGGGGGGCAGTGGCTACACCTTC. Translating it yields CASSGKQGGSGYTF.

This rearrangement joins TRBV4-1 to TRBJ2-7, with D unresolved. The CDR3 sequence is 14 residues long. CDR1 is MGHRA and CDR2 is YSYEKL in the germline V gene. V dropped 1 base and J dropped 0 bases, with 7 bases sitting between them. CDR3 region: CASSQAELSYEQYF. For the CDR3, the DNA is TGCGCCAGCAGCCAAGCGGAGCTCTCCTACGAGCAGTACTTC.